The 22 T cell receptor beta chains presented below share a single source sample, sequenced in a study of T cells after posttransplantation cyclophosphamide. Cyclophosphamide on days +3 and +4 followed busulfan-fludarabine conditioning and a marrow graft. The protocol was immunoSEQ multiplex PCR, while the TCRdb copy is restricted to in-frame clones and leaves out a portion. The sample shows roughly 13,000 clones, none of them appearing just once. The sequenced sample was PBMCs, obtained about 1,000 days after allogeneic stem cell transplant with posttransplant cyclophosphamide. Receptors originate from a female patient aged 40-49 years who received an allogeneic stem cell transplant from a related donor, was CMV-positive, and had no GVHD. T cells may partly derive from the graft donor.

The sample holds many counts of this clone. This chain connects TRBV6-5 to TRBJ1-1; no clear D. V was clipped by 4 bases and J by 0 bases, with 12 bases between them. CDR1 and CDR2 (germline): MNHEY, SVGAGI. This CDR3 is built from 15 residues. For the CDR3, the DNA is TGTGCCAGCAGTTTTTACAGTTCGATGAACACTGAAGCTTTCTTT. Protein sequence: CASSFYSSMNTEAFF.

The rearrangement uses TRBV7-8 and TRBJ2-1, with D tentatively TRBD2 (5 bases). The V gene lost 5 bases and the J gene lost 6 bases, with 20 bases spanning the gap. The CDR3 is 16 residues long. Germline CDR1 SGHVS, CDR2 FQNEAQ. CDR3 in DNA: TGTGCCAGCAGCGGACGCCCACTAGACAATTTCAATGAGCAGTTCTTC. Translating gives CASSGRPLDNFNEQFF.

This clone occurred a few times. The chain is built from TRBV6-1 and TRBJ1-5; the D gene is possibly TRBD1 (6 bases). Germline CDR1 is MNHNS and CDR2 is SASEGT. This CDR3 is 14 amino acids long. Trimming left V 4 bases short and J 5 bases short, with 12 bases between. The CDR3 bases are TGTGCCAGCAGTGCCCAGGGGCTCCATCAGCCCCAGCATTTT. Encoded protein: CASSAQGLHQPQHF.

This clone appeared many times. V is TRBV19 and J is TRBJ2-3; 9 nucleotides line up with TRBD1. V shed 10 bases and J 7 bases; nucleotides not matched to a gene: 12. Germline values: CDR1 LNHDA, CDR2 SQIVND (reference sequence). This CDR3 region has 14 residues. The CDR3 loop is CATTPGQGRNTQYF. The CDR3 DNA is TGTGCCACCACCCCGGGACAGGGACGAAATACGCAGTATTTT.

This clone was counted ten times or more. The chain employs TRBV7-6 and TRBJ2-3; tentative D call: TRBD2 (5 bases). Germline-derived CDR1 and CDR2 are SGHVS and FNYEAQ. Trimming stripped 4 bases from V and 0 bases from J, with 11 bases between. The CDR3 covers 15 residues. The CDR3 loop is CASSYGVGSTDTQYF. Here the CDR3 DNA reads TGTGCCAGCAGCTACGGGGTTGGAAGCACAGATACGCAGTATTTT.

Remarks on this clone: The junction shows a germline mismatch at one end, possibly a read error. J is TRBJ2-7 and V is TRBV2, with D maybe TRBD2 (5 bases). Looked up from germline, CDR1 is SNHLY and CDR2 is FYNNEI. This CDR3 is 16 amino acids long. CDR3: CSSSEAHTGINYEPYF. CDR3 sequence (DNA): TGTTCCAGCAGTGAAGCGCACACGGGGATAAACTACGAGCCGTACTTC.

This clone was seen only a few times. This chain joins TRBV11-2 and TRBJ1-5, with D maybe TRBD1 (6 bases). Per germline, CDR1 SGHAT and CDR2 FQNNGV. This CDR3 has 17 residues. V lost 0 bases to trimming and J lost 7 bases, with 19 bases between them. The CDR3 is CASSLDLGGEARQPQHF. Written as DNA, the CDR3 is TGTGCCAGCAGCTTAGATCTAGGGGGGGAAGCCAGGCAGCCCCAGCATTTT. Full variable domain (missing parts from reference TRBV11-2 and TRBJ1-5): EAGVAQSPRYKIIEKRQSVAFWCNPISGHATLYWYQQILGQGPKLLIQFQNNGVVDDSQLPKDRFSAERLKGVDSTLKIQPAKLEDSAVYLCASSLDLGGEARQPQHFGDGTRLSIL.

The J gene is TRBJ2-7, the V gene TRBV4-3; no clear D. Germline V lookup: CDR1 LGHNA, CDR2 YSLEER. V was clipped by 0 bases and J by 2 bases, with 11 bases between them. CDR3 length: 15 amino acids. As DNA, the CDR3 is TGCGCCAGCAGCCAAGAGCCTCTGAGAGCCTACGAGCAGTACTTC. Amino acids: CASSQEPLRAYEQYF.

The chain employs TRBV5-1 and TRBJ2-3; TRBD2 aligns across 12 bases. The trim removed 0 bases at V and 4 bases at J, leaving 3 bases unmatched. Germline-derived CDR1 and CDR2 are SGHRS and YFSETQ. CDR3 length: 16 amino acids. The CDR3 region is CASSLDLAGGPDTQYF. The CDR3 region has the DNA TGCGCCAGCAGCTTGGACCTAGCGGGGGGGCCAGATACGCAGTATTTT.

This clone has at least ten counts. The chain uses TRBV28 and TRBJ2-3, with D uncertain. V was trimmed by 3 bases and J by 1 base, leaving 8 bases between them. This CDR3 has 14 amino acids. CDR1 is MDHEN and CDR2 is SYDVKM in the germline V gene. This CDR3 is CASSFVLGTDTQYF. The DNA of the CDR3 is TGTGCCAGCAGTTTTGTTCTAGGCACAGATACGCAGTATTTT.

In its sample, this clone was seen a few times. V gene TRBV10-3 combines with J gene TRBJ1-1; no reliable D call. Between the trimmed V and J ends, which lost 2 bases and 5 bases, there was a span of 21 bases. The germline V gene encodes CDR1 ENHRY and CDR2 SYGVKD. The CDR3 runs to 17 residues. CDR3 region: CAISEVPGLGDWTEAFF. The CDR3 DNA reads TGTGCCATCAGTGAGGTGCCGGGTTTGGGAGATTGGACTGAAGCTTTCTTT.

The table lists this clone with many counts. The sample holds other DNA sequences that translate to the same CDR3. The chain recombines TRBV27 with TRBJ2-5; D is ambiguous. The germline V gene has CDR1 MNHEY and CDR2 SMNVEV (reference sequence). V gave up 6 bases and J gave up 4 bases, with 27 bases separating them. The CDR3 extends over 18 amino acids. DNA for the CDR3: TGTGCCAGCAGCCATTCAGTGGGCCACTCATCAGGTCGAGAGACCCAGTACTTC. Translation: CASSHSVGHSSGRETQYF.

Ten or more counts support this clone. The chain joins TRBV5-1 to TRBJ1-4, with D unclear. V was clipped by 0 bases and J by 14 bases, with 8 bases between them. This CDR3 has 11 amino acids. In germline, CDR1 is SGHRS, CDR2 YFSETQ. The CDR3 is CASSLGGQLFF. DNA of the CDR3: TGCGCCAGCAGCTTGGGAGGCCAGCTGTTTTTT.

With respect to this clone: In the same sample, other DNA sequences code for this CDR3. The chain uses TRBV9 and TRBJ2-7; TRBD1 matches at 9 bases. V dropped 6 bases and J dropped 2; count of bases not matched to a gene: 9. The length of the CDR3 is 15 residues. Germline CDR1 and CDR2: SGDLS and YYNGEE. CDR3 residues: CASIIGQGTAYEQYF. The CDR3 nucleotides read TGTGCCAGCATTATCGGACAGGGGACGGCCTACGAGCAGTACTTC.

This clone has just a few counts. The chain employs TRBV5-1 and TRBJ2-4; TRBD2 matches 13 bases. Germline trimming cut 2 bases from V and 7 bases from J; bases unmatched to any gene: 3. CDR1 and CDR2 (germline): SGHRS, YFSETQ. This CDR3 comprises 15 residues. CDR3 nucleotide sequence: TGCGCCAGCAGCTTTACTAGCGGGGGGGCGAACATTCAGTACTTC. This encodes CASSFTSGGANIQYF.

This clone was counted at least ten times. The rearrangement links TRBV19 to TRBJ2-7; 10 bases line up with TRBD2. V dropped 4 bases and J dropped 7; count of bases not matched to a gene: 4. Germline lookup yields CDR1 LNHDA and CDR2 SQIVND (reference sequence). This CDR3 has 13 residues. This chain's CDR3 is CASSRRTSGEQYF. As DNA, the CDR3 is TGTGCCAGTAGTAGGAGGACTAGCGGAGAGCAGTACTTC.

There are many counts of this clone. The chain couples TRBV28 to TRBJ2-6; 9 bases line up with TRBD1. Germline V gene lookup returns CDR1 MDHEN and CDR2 SYDVKM. The CDR3 sequence is 18 residues long. Trimming cost V 6 bases and J 2 bases; bases outside gene matches: 11. The CDR3 loop is CASSYGQGKPPGANVLTF. CDR3 DNA sequence: TGTGCCAGCAGCTACGGACAGGGGAAACCCCCTGGGGCCAACGTCCTGACTTTC. Full variable domain (rest looked up from reference TRBV28 and TRBJ2-6): DVKVTQSSRYLVKRTGEKVFLECVQDMDHENMFWYRQDPGLGLRLIYFSYDVKMKEKGDIPEGYSVSREKKERFSLILESASTNQTSMYLCASSYGQGKPPGANVLTFGAGSRLTVL.

Sample share makes this clone medium-sized. This chain uses TRBV19 with TRBJ1-4; D possibly corresponds to TRBD1 (5 bases). Germline assignment: CDR1 LNHDA and CDR2 SQIVND (reference sequence). The ends were cut back, 9 bases at V and 5 bases at J, with 10 bases in the middle. There are 12 residues in the CDR3. CDR3 in amino acids: CASLGANEKLFF. For the CDR3, the DNA is TGTGCCAGCCTTGGGGCGAATGAAAAACTGTTTTTT.

This clone was recorded many times. The chain links TRBV29-1 to TRBJ2-7; 9 bases are shared with TRBD2. V shed 4 bases, J shed 6 bases, and the junction held 7 bases outside the gene matches. The CDR3 totals 13 residues. Germline V CDR1 and CDR2: SQVTM, ANQGSEA. This CDR3 is CSVVLAGIGEQYF. The CDR3 DNA reads TGCAGCGTTGTCCTAGCGGGGATAGGCGAGCAGTACTTC.

This clone was observed many times. Mismatch with germline at one junction end may stem from a read error. The rearrangement links TRBV7-7 to TRBJ2-1, with TRBD2 matching 9 bases. Germline lookup yields CDR1 SSHAT and CDR2 FNYEAQ (reference sequence). The CDR3 spans 16 residues. The CDR3 here is CASSPELLAGYNEQFF. Here the CDR3 DNA reads TGTGCTAGCAGCCCCGAGTTACTAGCGGGCTACAATGAGCAGTTCTTC.

This clone was seen many times. V and J are TRBV10-2 and TRBJ1-5; 7 bases map to TRBD1. Germline CDR1 is WSHSY and CDR2 is SAAADI. This CDR3 is 15 amino acids long. Trimming removed 3 bases from V and 6 bases from J; junction bases left unmatched: 8. CDR3 sequence reads: CASSDRLQGTQPQHF. CDR3 in DNA: TGCGCCAGCAGTGACCGATTACAGGGGACTCAGCCCCAGCATTTT.

This clone has at least ten counts. The rearrangement joins TRBV7-8 to TRBJ2-5; TRBD2 aligns across 16 bases. With V trimmed by 6 bases and J by 2 bases, 3 bases remained unmatched. The CDR3 contains 16 residues. Germline CDR1 is SGHVS and CDR2 is FQNEAQ. The CDR3 nucleotides are TGTGCCAGCAGGGGACTAGCGGGGGGGCGGCAAGAGACCCAGTACTTC. It translates to CASRGLAGGRQETQYF.